The 31 T cell receptor beta chains presented below share a single source sample, sequenced in a study of T cell repertoires in cytomegalovirus infection. No antigen has been assigned to these receptors. TCRdb reprocessed the reads with MiXCR, giving one entry per CDR3 protein. Counted here are about 78,000 distinct CDR3 sequences, roughly 37% occurring once; the ten biggest clones make up more than 80%. Sequencing was performed on CD8+ T cells from cultured PBMCs, taken from culture after CMV antigen stimulation. The receptors shown here come from a human donor in good health (CMV status not recorded). Some clones in this sample may be carry-over from other donors' samples.

The table lists this clonotype with many counts. The J gene is TRBJ1-5, the V gene TRBV28, with D unresolved. Germline CDR1 MDHEN, CDR2 SYDVKM. The CDR3 is made up of 14 amino acids. V was pared by 4 bases and J by 0 bases, with 7 bases between. In DNA, the CDR3 is TGTGCCAGCAGTTCCCTAAATAGCAATCAGCCCCAGCATTTT. Translating gives CASSSLNSNQPQHF.

In this sample, this clonotype turned up a few times. V gene TRBV7-2 combines with J gene TRBJ1-2; D might be TRBD1 (5 bases). Germline-derived CDR1 and CDR2 are SGHTA and FQGNSA. With 1 base removed from V and 8 bases from J, the gap between germline ends came to 14 bases. The CDR3 length is 14 residues. The CDR3 DNA is TGTGCCAGCAGCTTAGGATACTCGGGGGAGGGCTACACCTTC. Its translation is CASSLGYSGEGYTF.

This clonotype has just one count. The rearrangement links TRBV2 to TRBJ1-5; a possible D gene is TRBD1 (5 bases). The V end lost 6 bases, the J end lost 2 bases, and 14 bases lay between the germline ends. The germline gives CDR1 SNHLY, CDR2 FYNNEI. The length of the CDR3 is 15 residues. The CDR3 protein is CASSAGQGRNQPQHF. The CDR3 coding sequence is TGTGCCAGCAGCGCGGGGCAGGGACGCAATCAGCCCCAGCATTTT.

V and J are TRBV7-9 and TRBJ1-4; the D gene is possibly TRBD1 (6 bases). V was clipped by 5 bases and J by 5 bases, with 18 bases between them. This CDR3 spans 16 amino acids. Germline-derived CDR1 and CDR2 are SEHNR and FQNEAQ (reference sequence). The CDR3: CASSLTPGQENEKLFF. CDR3 nucleotides: TGTGCCAGCAGCCTAACACCGGGACAAGAGAATGAAAAACTGTTTTTT.

The CDR3: CASTADTGELFF. The CDR3, as DNA: TGTGCCAGCACCGCAGACACCGGGGAGCTGTTTTTT. This chain joins TRBV6-2 or TRBV6-3 and TRBJ2-2; D not certain. The CDR3 sequence is 12 residues long. Per the germline V gene, CDR1 is MNHEY and CDR2 is SVGEGT. V lost 7 bases and J lost 3, with 6 bases in between.

In this sample, this clonotype turned up a few times. This chain links TRBV14 with TRBJ1-3; 7 bases agree with TRBD1. With 6 bases clipped from V and 0 bases from J, the junction kept 5 bases outside the gene matches. The germline CDR1 and CDR2 sequences are SGHDN and FVKESK. The CDR3 sequence is 15 residues long. The CDR3 nucleotides are TGTGCCAGCAGACAGGGGAGGAACTCTGGAAACACCATATATTTT. Encoded protein: CASRQGRNSGNTIYF.

The chain employs TRBV7-2 and TRBJ2-7, with unresolved D. The germline CDR1 and CDR2 sequences are SGHTA and FQGNSA. V lost 1 base, J lost 4 bases, and 5 bases lay in between. This CDR3 is 12 amino acids long. The CDR3, as DNA: TGTGCCAGCAGCTTAGGACGTTACGAGCAGTACTTC. It is translated as CASSLGRYEQYF.

This clonotype was seen a few times. The chain links TRBV12-3 or TRBV12-4 to TRBJ2-1, with a tentative D call TRBD2 (6 bases). V lost 2 bases and J lost 4, with 15 bases in between. The CDR3 is 16 amino acids. Written as DNA, the CDR3 is TGTGCCAGCAGTTTAAGCCTGGGGGGTCTATACAATGAGCAGTTCTTC. Translated, it gives CASSLSLGGLYNEQFF.

This chain connects TRBV29-1 to TRBJ1-2; 7 bases line up with TRBD1. CDR3 length: 15 residues. From germline, CDR1 is SQVTM and CDR2 ANQGSEA. Trimming took 0 bases from V and 6 from J; bases not matched to a gene: 10. CDR3 nucleotides: TGCAGCGTTGAAGAGGAACAGGGGAGGTTCCATGGCTACACCTTC. This sequence encodes CSVEEEQGRFHGYTF.

The chain has TRBV25-1 and TRBJ2-7; 9 bases fit TRBD1. Germline assignment: CDR1 MGHDK and CDR2 SYGVNS. V trimming: 2 bases; J trimming: 4 bases; junction bases outside the gene matches: 6. The CDR3 length is 15 residues. The CDR3 nucleotides read TGTGCCAGCAGTGAAGGGGGGACAGGGCTTTACGAGCAGTACTTC. Amino acid sequence: CASSEGGTGLYEQYF.

This clonotype showed up many times. The junction departs from the called germline gene at one end, perhaps through a read error. This chain uses TRBV7-7 with TRBJ2-1; TRBD1 matches 8 bases. The CDR3 has 15 residues. Germline assignment: CDR1 SSHAT and CDR2 FNYEAQ (reference sequence). The CDR3 DNA is TGTGCTAGCAGCTTATACCAGGGGGCAGATAATGAGCAGTTCTTC. It is translated as CASSLYQGADNEQFF.

The V call is TRBV2, the J call TRBJ1-5; no clear D gene. The V and J ends lost 3 bases and 7 bases respectively, with 13 bases between them. The germline V gene encodes CDR1 SNHLY and CDR2 FYNNEI. CDR3 length: 14 residues. The CDR3 region is CASSEWGHSQPQHF. The CDR3 DNA reads TGTGCCAGCAGTGAGTGGGGTCACAGCCAGCCCCAGCATTTT.

The rearrangement joins TRBV7-6 to TRBJ2-2; 10 nucleotides line up with TRBD1. Germline CDR1 and CDR2: SGHVS and FNYEAQ. V lost 3 bases, J lost 0 bases, and 7 bases stayed unmatched. This CDR3 spans 18 amino acids. DNA of the CDR3: TGTGCCAGCAGCTTTCCTACCGGGACAGGGGCGAACACCGGGGAGCTGTTTTTT. Its translation: CASSFPTGTGANTGELFF.

The chain carries TRBV7-2 and TRBJ2-6; D unresolved. Germline V lookup: CDR1 SGHTA, CDR2 FQGNSA. The CDR3 is made up of 14 amino acids. V was shortened by 1 base and J by 4 bases, with 5 bases between the two germline ends. The CDR3 nucleotides read TGTGCCAGCAGCTTAGGGGCCGGGGCCAACGTCCTGACTTTC. Amino acid sequence: CASSLGAGANVLTF.

This rearrangement joins TRBV9 to TRBJ2-7; D uncertain. Trimming took 4 bases from V and 6 from J, leaving 11 bases between them. In germline, CDR1 is SGDLS, CDR2 YYNGEE. The CDR3 has 12 residues. CDR3 DNA sequence: TGTGCCAGCAGCCTCAACACCGGCGAGCAGTACTTC. Its translation: CASSLNTGEQYF.

The chain couples TRBV6-5 to TRBJ1-6; D uncertain. The CDR3 is made up of 15 amino acids. V lost 7 bases, J lost 0 bases, and 10 bases lay in between. Germline values: CDR1 MNHEY, CDR2 SVGAGI. In DNA, the CDR3 is TGTGCCAGCATGGGTGCCTACTCCTATAATTCACCCCTCCACTTT. This gives the protein CASMGAYSYNSPLHF.

The chain employs TRBV19 and TRBJ2-1, with D possibly matching TRBD2 (5 bases). CDR1 LNHDA and CDR2 SQIVND come from the germline V gene (reference sequence). The CDR3 has 10 residues. Trimming stripped 8 bases from V and 13 bases from J, with 12 bases between. CDR3 in DNA: TGTGCCAGTGGAAGCGGCTTTCAGTTCTTC. Translating it yields CASGSGFQFF.

The genes are TRBV7-6 and TRBJ1-3, with 7 bases aligning to TRBD1. Trimming cost V 5 bases and J 0 bases; bases outside gene matches: 10. This CDR3 has 17 amino acids. Germline assignment: CDR1 SGHVS and CDR2 FNYEAQ. In DNA, the CDR3 is TGTGCCAGCAGCCCATGGACAGGACGGAGCTCTGGAAACACCATATATTTT. This sequence encodes CASSPWTGRSSGNTIYF.

This clonotype was recorded a few times. The chain combines TRBV12-5 with TRBJ1-1; 7 bases are a match to TRBD1. Per germline, CDR1 LGHNT and CDR2 FRNRAP. The trim removed 0 bases at V and 0 bases at J, leaving 1 base unmatched. The CDR3 covers 15 residues. For the CDR3, the DNA is TGTGCTAGTGGTTTGGTACAGGGGTTGAACACTGAAGCTTTCTTT. Translated: CASGLVQGLNTEAFF.

As regards this clonotype: The germline gene is not matched at one end of the junction; a read error may be the cause. The chain recombines TRBV27 with TRBJ1-1; 10 nucleotides agree with TRBD1. Germline V gene sequence: CDR1 MNHEY, CDR2 SMNVEV (reference sequence). The CDR3 runs to 16 residues. The CDR3: CARSLATGGSDTEAFF. Here the CDR3 DNA reads TGTGCCCGCAGTTTAGCGACAGGGGGCTCGGACACTGAAGCTTTCTTT.

This clonotype has more than one count but fewer than ten. V is TRBV19 and J is TRBJ2-7; tentatively, D is TRBD2 (6 bases). V was trimmed by 6 bases and J by 2 bases, leaving 17 bases between them. The V gene's germline CDR1 is LNHDA and CDR2 SQIVND (reference sequence). The CDR3 is 15 amino acids. This CDR3 is CASSHRDGGPYEQYF. CDR3 nucleotide sequence: TGTGCCAGTAGCCACCGGGACGGGGGTCCCTACGAGCAGTACTTC.

The chain links TRBV27 to TRBJ1-2, with a tentative D call TRBD1 (5 bases). The CDR3 runs to 15 residues. The germline gives CDR1 MNHEY, CDR2 SMNVEV (reference sequence). V was shortened by 6 bases and J by 2 bases, with 16 bases between the two germline ends. CDR3 coding DNA: TGTGCCAGCAGCCTGACAGAGTCGGCCAACTATGGCTACACCTTC. Its protein is CASSLTESANYGYTF.

CDR3 sequence: CASSLYRGAGETQYF. DNA for the CDR3: TGTGCCAGCAGCTTGTATCGGGGGGCCGGAGAGACCCAGTACTTC. The chain uses TRBV5-4 and TRBJ2-5, with D possibly matching TRBD2 (7 bases). CDR1 is SGHNT and CDR2 is YYREEE in the germline V gene (reference sequence). Trimming left V 1 base short and J 4 bases short, with 14 bases between. The CDR3 loop spans 15 amino acids.

This clonotype was picked up a small number of times. V and J are TRBV4-2 and TRBJ1-6, with 7 bases that match TRBD1. In germline, CDR1 is LGHNA, CDR2 YNFKEQ. CDR3 length equals 17 residues. Trimming cost V 0 bases and J 0 bases; bases outside gene matches: 2. CDR3 DNA sequence: TGTGCCAGCAGCCAAGACAGGGGGAGCTCCTATAATTCACCCCTCCACTTT. The encoded protein is CASSQDRGSSYNSPLHF.

Only a few counts were recorded for this clonotype. This chain joins TRBV6-2 or TRBV6-3 and TRBJ1-5, with 7 bases aligning to TRBD1. This CDR3 region has 18 residues. Germline trimming cut 2 bases from V and 0 bases from J; bases unmatched to any gene: 10. From germline, CDR1 is MNHEY and CDR2 SVGEGT. The CDR3 protein is CASSYDFTGDYSNQPQHF. The CDR3 nucleotides read TGTGCCAGCAGTTACGATTTCACAGGGGATTATAGCAATCAGCCCCAGCATTTT.

V and J are TRBV20-1 and TRBJ2-1; D possibly matches TRBD1 or TRBD2 (5 bases each). The CDR3 has 11 amino acids. Trimming took off 2 bases at V and 9 bases at J, with 8 bases between the two ends. Germline loops: CDR1 DFQATT, CDR2 SNEGSKA (reference sequence). CDR3 region: CSARSGGEQFF. The CDR3, as DNA: TGCAGTGCTAGAAGTGGGGGTGAGCAGTTCTTC.

The sample holds a few counts of this clonotype. The chain couples TRBV7-9 to TRBJ2-6, with TRBD2 matching 8 bases. CDR1 and CDR2 (germline): SEHNR, FQNEAQ (reference sequence). The CDR3 is 19 amino acids. V lost 5 bases to trimming and J lost 0 bases; unmatched junction nucleotides: 12. CDR3 DNA: TGTGCCAGCAGCCCCCTGGGGCTAGCGGGTAGCTCTGGGGCCAACGTCCTGACTTTC. This encodes CASSPLGLAGSSGANVLTF. The full variable domain, with the rest looked up from reference TRBV7-9 and TRBJ2-6, is DTGVSQNPRHKITKRGQNVTFRCDPISEHNRLYWYRQTLGQGPEFLTYFQNEAQLEKSRLLSDRFSAERPKGSFSTLEIQRTEQGDSAMYLCASSPLGLAGSSGANVLTFGAGSRLTVL.

This chain joins TRBV27 and TRBJ2-1; 8 bases align to TRBD1. The germline CDR1 and CDR2 sequences are MNHEY and SMNVEV (reference sequence). There are 14 residues in the CDR3. V lost 6 bases, J lost 5 bases, and 6 bases stayed unmatched. CDR3 region: CASRHRTGNNEQFF. CDR3 DNA: TGTGCCAGCAGACACCGGACAGGGAACAATGAGCAGTTCTTC.

This clonotype was detected a few times. Written as DNA, the CDR3 is TGTGCCAGCCTTGGGACAGGGGCGATACTCTACGAGCAGTACTTC. The encoded protein is CASLGTGAILYEQYF. This chain links TRBV7-8 with TRBJ2-7, with TRBD1 matching 10 bases. This CDR3 region has 15 residues. Germline V gene lookup returns CDR1 SGHVS and CDR2 FQNEAQ. V trimming: 8 bases; J trimming: 3 bases; junction bases outside the gene matches: 10.

This clonotype was counted ten times or more. This chain links TRBV29-1 with TRBJ1-1, with 12 positions matching TRBD1. Germline CDR1 and CDR2: SQVTM and ANQGSEA. CDR3 length: 15 amino acids. The V segment lost 1 base and the J segment 6 bases; nucleotides outside the gene matches: 6. In DNA, the CDR3 is TGCAGCGTTGAAGTGGGGACAGGGGGCAGGTCTGAAGCTTTCTTT. This gives the protein CSVEVGTGGRSEAFF.

CDR3 sequence reads: CASSFSGTGLHQPQHF. The CDR3 DNA is TGTGCCAGCAGTTTCTCCGGGACAGGGTTGCATCAGCCCCAGCATTTT. This rearrangement joins TRBV27 to TRBJ1-5; 9 nucleotides agree with TRBD1. The length of the CDR3 is 16 residues. The germline V gene has CDR1 MNHEY and CDR2 SMNVEV (reference sequence). V dropped 3 bases and J dropped 5; count of bases not matched to a gene: 8.